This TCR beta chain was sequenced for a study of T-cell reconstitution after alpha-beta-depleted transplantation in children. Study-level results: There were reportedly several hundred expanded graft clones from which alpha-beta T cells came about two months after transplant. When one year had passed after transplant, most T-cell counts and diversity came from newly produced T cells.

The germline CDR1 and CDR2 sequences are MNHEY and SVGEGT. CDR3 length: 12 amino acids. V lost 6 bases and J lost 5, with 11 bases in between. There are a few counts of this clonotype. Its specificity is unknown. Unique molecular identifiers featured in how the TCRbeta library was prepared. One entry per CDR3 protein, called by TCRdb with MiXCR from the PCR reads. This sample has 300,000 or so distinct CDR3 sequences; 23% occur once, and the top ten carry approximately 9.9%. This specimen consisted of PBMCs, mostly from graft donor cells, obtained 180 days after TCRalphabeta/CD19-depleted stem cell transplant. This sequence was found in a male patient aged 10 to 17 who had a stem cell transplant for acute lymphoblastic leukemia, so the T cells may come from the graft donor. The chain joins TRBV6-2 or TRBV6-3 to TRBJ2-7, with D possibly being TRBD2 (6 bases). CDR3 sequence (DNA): TGTGCCAGCAGCCAGACTAGAAACGAGCAGTACTTC. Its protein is CASSQTRNEQYF.